This T cell receptor beta chain is from a study of technical replicates of blood from a handful of donors. Germline V gene sequence: CDR1 MNHEY, CDR2 SVGAGI. V lost 6 bases and J lost 9; bases outside the gene matches: 12. CDR3 length: 15 amino acids. Sequenced by immunoSEQ multiplex PCR; TCRdb stores in-frame clones only, minus some. This sample yields 60,000 to 90,000 clones, of which nearly 97% are seen a single time; 0.2% to 0.25% belongs to the top ten. This clonotype was sampled from a human donor in good health. Input material: T cells isolated from PBMCs. The chain employs TRBV6-5 and TRBJ2-1; TRBD2 aligns across 9 bases. The CDR3 loop is CASSPRGGAYSEQFF. The CDR3 DNA sequence: TGTGCCAGCAGCCCCCGCGGGGGGGCTTATAGTGAGCAGTTCTTC.